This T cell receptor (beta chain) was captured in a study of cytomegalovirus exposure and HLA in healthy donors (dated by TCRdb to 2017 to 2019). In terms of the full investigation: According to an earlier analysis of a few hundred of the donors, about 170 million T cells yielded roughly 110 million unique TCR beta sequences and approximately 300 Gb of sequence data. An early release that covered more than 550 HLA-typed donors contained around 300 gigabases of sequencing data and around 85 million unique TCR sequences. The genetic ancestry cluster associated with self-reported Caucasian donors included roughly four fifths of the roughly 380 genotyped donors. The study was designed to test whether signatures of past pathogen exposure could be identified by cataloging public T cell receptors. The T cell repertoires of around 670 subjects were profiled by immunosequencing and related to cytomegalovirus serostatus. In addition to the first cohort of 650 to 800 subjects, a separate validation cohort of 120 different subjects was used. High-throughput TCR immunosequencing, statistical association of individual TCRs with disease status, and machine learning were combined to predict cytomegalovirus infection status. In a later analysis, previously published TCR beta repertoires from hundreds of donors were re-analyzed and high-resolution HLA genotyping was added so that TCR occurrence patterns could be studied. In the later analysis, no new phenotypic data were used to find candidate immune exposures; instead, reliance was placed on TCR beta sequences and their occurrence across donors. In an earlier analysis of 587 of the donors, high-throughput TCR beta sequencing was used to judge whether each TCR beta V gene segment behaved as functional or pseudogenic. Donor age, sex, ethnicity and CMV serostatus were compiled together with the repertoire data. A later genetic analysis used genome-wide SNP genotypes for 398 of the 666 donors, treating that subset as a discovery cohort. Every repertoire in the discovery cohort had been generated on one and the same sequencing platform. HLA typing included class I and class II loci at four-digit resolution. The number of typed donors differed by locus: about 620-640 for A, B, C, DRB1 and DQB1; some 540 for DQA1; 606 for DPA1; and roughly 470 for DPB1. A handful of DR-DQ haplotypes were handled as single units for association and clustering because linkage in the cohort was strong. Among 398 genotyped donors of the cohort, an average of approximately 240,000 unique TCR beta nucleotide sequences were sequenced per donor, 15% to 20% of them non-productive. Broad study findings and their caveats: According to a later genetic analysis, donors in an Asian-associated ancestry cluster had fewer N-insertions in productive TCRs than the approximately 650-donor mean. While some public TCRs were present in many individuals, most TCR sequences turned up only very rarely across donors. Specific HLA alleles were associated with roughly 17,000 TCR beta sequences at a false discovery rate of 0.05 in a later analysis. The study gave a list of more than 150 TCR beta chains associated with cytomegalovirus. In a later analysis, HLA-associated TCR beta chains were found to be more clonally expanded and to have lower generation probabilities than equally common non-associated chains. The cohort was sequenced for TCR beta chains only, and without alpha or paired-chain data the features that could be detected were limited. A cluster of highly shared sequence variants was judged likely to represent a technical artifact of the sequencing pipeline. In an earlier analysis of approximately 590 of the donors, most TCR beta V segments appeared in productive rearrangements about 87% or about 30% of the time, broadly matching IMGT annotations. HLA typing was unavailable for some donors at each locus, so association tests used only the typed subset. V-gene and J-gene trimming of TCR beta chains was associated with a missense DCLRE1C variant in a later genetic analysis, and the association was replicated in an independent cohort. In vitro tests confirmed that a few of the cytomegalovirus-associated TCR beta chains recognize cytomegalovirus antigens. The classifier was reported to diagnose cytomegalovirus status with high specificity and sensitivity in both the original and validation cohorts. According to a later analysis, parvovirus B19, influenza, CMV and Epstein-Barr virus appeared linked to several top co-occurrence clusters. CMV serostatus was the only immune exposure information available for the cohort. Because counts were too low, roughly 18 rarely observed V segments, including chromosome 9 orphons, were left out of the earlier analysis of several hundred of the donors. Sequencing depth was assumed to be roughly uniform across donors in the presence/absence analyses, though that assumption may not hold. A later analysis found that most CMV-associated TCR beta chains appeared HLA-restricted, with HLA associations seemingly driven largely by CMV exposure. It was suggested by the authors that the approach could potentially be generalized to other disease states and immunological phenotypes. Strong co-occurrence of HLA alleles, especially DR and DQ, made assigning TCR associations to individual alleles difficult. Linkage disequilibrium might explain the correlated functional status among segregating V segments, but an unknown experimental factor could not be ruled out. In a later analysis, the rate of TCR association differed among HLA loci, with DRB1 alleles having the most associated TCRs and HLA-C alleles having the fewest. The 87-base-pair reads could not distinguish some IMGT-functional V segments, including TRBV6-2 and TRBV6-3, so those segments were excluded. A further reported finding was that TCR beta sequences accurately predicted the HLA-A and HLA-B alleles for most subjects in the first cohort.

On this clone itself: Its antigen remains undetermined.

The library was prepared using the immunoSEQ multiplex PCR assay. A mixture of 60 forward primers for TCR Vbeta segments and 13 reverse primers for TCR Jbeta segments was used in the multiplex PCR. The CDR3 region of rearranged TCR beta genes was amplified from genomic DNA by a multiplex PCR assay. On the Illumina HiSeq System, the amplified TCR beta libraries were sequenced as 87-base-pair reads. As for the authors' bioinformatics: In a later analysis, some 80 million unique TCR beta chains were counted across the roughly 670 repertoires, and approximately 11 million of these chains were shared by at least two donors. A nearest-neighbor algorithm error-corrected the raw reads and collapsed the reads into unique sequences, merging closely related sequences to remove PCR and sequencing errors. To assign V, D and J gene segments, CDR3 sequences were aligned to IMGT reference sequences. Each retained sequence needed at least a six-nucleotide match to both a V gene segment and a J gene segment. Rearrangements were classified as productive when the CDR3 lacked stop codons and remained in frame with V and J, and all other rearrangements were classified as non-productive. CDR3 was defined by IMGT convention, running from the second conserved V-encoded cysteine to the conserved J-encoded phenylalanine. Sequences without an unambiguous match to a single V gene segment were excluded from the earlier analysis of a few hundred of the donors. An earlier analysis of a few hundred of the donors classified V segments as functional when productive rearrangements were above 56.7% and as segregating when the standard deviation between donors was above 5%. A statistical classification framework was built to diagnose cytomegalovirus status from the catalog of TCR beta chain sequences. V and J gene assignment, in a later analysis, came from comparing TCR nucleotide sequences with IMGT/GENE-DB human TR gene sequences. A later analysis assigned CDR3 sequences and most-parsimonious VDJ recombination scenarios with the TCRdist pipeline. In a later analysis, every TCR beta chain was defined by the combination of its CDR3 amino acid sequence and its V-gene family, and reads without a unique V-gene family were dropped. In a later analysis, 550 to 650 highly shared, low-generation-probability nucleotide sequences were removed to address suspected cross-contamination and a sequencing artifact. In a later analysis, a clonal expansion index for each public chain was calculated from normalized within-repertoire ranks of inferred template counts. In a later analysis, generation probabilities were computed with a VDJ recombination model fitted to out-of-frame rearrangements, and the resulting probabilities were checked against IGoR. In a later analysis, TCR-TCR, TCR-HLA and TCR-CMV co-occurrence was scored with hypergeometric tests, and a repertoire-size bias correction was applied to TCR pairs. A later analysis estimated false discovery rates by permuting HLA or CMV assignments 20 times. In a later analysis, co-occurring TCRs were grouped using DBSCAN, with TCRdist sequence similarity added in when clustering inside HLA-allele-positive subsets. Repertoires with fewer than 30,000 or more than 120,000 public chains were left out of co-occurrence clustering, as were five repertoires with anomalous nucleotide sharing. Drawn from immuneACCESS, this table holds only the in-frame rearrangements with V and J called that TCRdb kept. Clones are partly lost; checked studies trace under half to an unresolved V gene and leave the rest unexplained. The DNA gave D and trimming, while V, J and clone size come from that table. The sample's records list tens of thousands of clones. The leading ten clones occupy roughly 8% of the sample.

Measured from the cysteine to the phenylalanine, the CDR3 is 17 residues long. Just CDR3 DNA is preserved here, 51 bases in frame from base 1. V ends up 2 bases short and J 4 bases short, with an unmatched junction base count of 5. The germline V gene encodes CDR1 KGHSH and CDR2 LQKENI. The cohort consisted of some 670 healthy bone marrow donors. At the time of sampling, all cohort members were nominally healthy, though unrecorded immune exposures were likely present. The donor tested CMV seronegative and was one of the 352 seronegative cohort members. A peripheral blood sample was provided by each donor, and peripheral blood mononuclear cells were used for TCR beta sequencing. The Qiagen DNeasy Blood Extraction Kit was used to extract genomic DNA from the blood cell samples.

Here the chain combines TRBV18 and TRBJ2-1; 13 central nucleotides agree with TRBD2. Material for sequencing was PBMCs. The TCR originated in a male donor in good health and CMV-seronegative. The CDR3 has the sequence CASSPGTSGNNYNEQFF. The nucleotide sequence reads TGTGCCAGCTCACCAGGGACTAGCGGGAACAATTACAATGAGCAGTTCTTC. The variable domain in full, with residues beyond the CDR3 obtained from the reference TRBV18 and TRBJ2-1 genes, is NAGVMQNPRHLVRRRGQEARLRCSPMKGHSHVYWYRQLPEEGLKFMVYLQKENIIDESGMPKERFSAEFPKEGPSILRIQQVVRGDSAAYFCASSPGTSGNNYNEQFFGPGTRLTVL.